Reported below is one T cell receptor beta chain. This sample was taken from a study of blood T cell repertoires in COVID-19. The table came from immunoSEQ multiplex PCR; TCRdb's copy has only in-frame clones and leaves some out. The top ten hold over 1% of the sample, which has about 350,000 clones, almost 90% seen once. Participants were aged roughly 18 to 89 years from 20 to 30 US areas. Exposed enrollees had met someone with a PCR-confirmed or clinician-diagnosed COVID-19 case at some point within the 2 weeks before study entry. J gave up 3 bases and V 1 base, and 2 bases lay outside the gene matches. This CDR3 comprises 15 residues. Germline assignment: CDR1 LNHNV and CDR2 YYDKDF (reference sequence).

The receptor's source is a woman under 40 who had been exposed to COVID-19. This sequence joins TRBV15 and TRBJ2-5, with TRBD1 identical over 10 bases. Sequenced input: PBMCs or T cells enriched from blood (not recorded which). CDR3 sequence: CATSRGGTGEETQYF. The CDR3 DNA follows: TGTGCCACCAGCAGAGGTGGGACAGGGGAAGAGACCCAGTACTTC.